These 18 T cell receptor beta chains share one sample of origin, sequenced in a study of T cells in Graves' hyperthyroidism and ophthalmopathy. The CDR3 regions of TCR beta were amplified from RNA transcripts. HTBI primers were employed in a first-round RT-PCR of the TCR CDR3. TCRdb redid the calling of the multiplex PCR reads with MiXCR, one entry per CDR3 protein. This table holds over 400,000 distinct CDR3 sequences, roughly 14% found once. Sequenced: blood. These receptors were taken from a man between 18 and 35 years old with Graves' ophthalmopathy.

This clonotype was seen a handful of times. The chain has TRBV29-1 and TRBJ2-6, with D hard to call. Per the germline V gene, CDR1 is SQVTM and CDR2 is ANQGSEA. V shed 7 bases and J shed 0 bases, with 4 bases lying between them. This CDR3 contains 12 residues. The CDR3 DNA is TGCAGCGGGGCCTCTGGGGCCAACGTCCTGACTTTC. It specifies CSGASGANVLTF. The full variable domain, its missing parts supplied by reference TRBV29-1 and TRBJ2-6, is SAVISQKPSRDICQRGTSLTIQCQVDSQVTMMFWYRQQPGQSLTLIATANQGSEATYESGFVIDKFPISRPNLTFSTLTVSNMSPEDSSIYLCSGASGANVLTFGAGSRLTVL.

The table lists this clonotype with many counts. V and J are TRBV3-1 and TRBJ1-2; 7 bases align to TRBD1. Germline V gives CDR1 LGHDT, CDR2 YNNKEL (reference sequence). This CDR3 has 16 amino acids. J gave up 8 bases and V 0 bases, and 12 bases lay outside the gene matches. The CDR3 coding sequence is TGTGCCAGCAGCCAAGATTGGGAAGGGGGCGGAAACGGCTACACCTTC. Its protein is CASSQDWEGGGNGYTF.

Ten or more counts support this clonotype. The chain combines TRBV5-6 with TRBJ2-1; unclear D gene. Germline V gene data show CDR1 as SGHDT and CDR2 as YYEEEE. This CDR3 has 11 residues. Trimming shortened V by 1 base and J by 7 bases, and 3 bases separated the two germline ends. CDR3 sequence reads: CASSLRNEQFF. CDR3 coding DNA: TGTGCCAGCAGCTTGCGTAATGAGCAGTTCTTC.

This rearrangement joins TRBV30 to TRBJ2-2; TRBD2 aligns across 16 bases. This CDR3 is built from 20 residues. The germline V gene has CDR1 GTSNPN and CDR2 SVGIG (reference sequence). The junction had 10 bases not matched to a gene; V was cut back by 0 bases and J by 3 bases. CDR3 loop: CAWSVRGLAGGLWDTGELFF. The CDR3, as DNA: TGTGCCTGGAGTGTAAGGGGACTAGCGGGAGGGTTATGGGACACCGGGGAGCTGTTTTTT.

The sample holds many counts of this clonotype. This sequence joins TRBV12-3 or TRBV12-4 and TRBJ2-3; 8 bases align to TRBD2. The CDR3 extends over 18 amino acids. V gave up 3 bases and J gave up 6 bases; unmatched junction bases: 17. CDR3 sequence reads: CASSFPIHLAAGVDTQYF. CDR3 bases: TGTGCCAGCAGTTTCCCAATCCACCTCGCAGCGGGAGTGGATACGCAGTATTTT.

V usage is TRBV6-5 and J usage is TRBJ2-7; a possible D gene is TRBD2 (5 bases). This CDR3 spans 12 amino acids. V lost 4 bases and J lost 5, with 9 bases in between. Germline V CDR1 and CDR2: MNHEY, SVGAGI. The CDR3 sequence is CASSSLANEQYF. For the CDR3, the DNA is TGTGCCAGCAGTTCTCTAGCTAACGAGCAGTACTTC.

Notes on this clonotype: A clone one base away is much larger, so this may be a read error. The V call is TRBV24-1, the J call TRBJ2-1; 7 positions agree with TRBD2. CDR1 and CDR2 (germline): KGHDR, SFDVKD. The junction had 9 bases not matched to a gene; V was cut back by 6 bases and J by 8 bases. The CDR3 totals 14 residues. The CDR3 sequence: CATSSAGRVYEQFF. As DNA, the CDR3 is TGTGCCACCAGTTCAGCGGGGCGGGTTTATGAGCAGTTCTTC.

Of note for this clonotype: A clone one base away is much larger, so this may be a read error. The rearrangement joins TRBV7-9 to TRBJ2-3; TRBD2 aligns across 8 bases. The trim removed 7 bases at V and 2 bases at J, leaving 8 bases unmatched. This CDR3 has 15 residues. The germline CDR1 and CDR2 sequences are SEHNR and FQNEAQ (reference sequence). CDR3 sequence (DNA): TGTGCCAGCACCCGGACGCGGGGGGACACAGATACGCAGTATTTT. Encoded protein: CASTRTRGDTDTQYF.

This rearrangement joins TRBV28 to TRBJ2-3; D possibly corresponds to TRBD2 (6 bases). Germline V gene data show CDR1 as MDHEN and CDR2 as SYDVKM. The CDR3 spans 15 residues. V was pared by 1 base and J by 3 bases, with 11 bases between. The CDR3 sequence: CASSLLGSGTDTQYF. In DNA, the CDR3 is TGTGCCAGCAGTTTATTGGGTAGCGGTACAGATACGCAGTATTTT. Full variable domain (rest looked up from reference TRBV28 and TRBJ2-3): DVKVTQSSRYLVKRTGEKVFLECVQDMDHENMFWYRQDPGLGLRLIYFSYDVKMKEKGDIPEGYSVSREKKERFSLILESASTNQTSMYLCASSLLGSGTDTQYFGPGTRLTVL.

The V and J genes are TRBV28 and TRBJ2-7; 12 bases fit TRBD1. V was clipped by 3 bases and J by 0 bases; unmatched bases: 12. The germline CDR1 and CDR2 sequences are MDHEN and SYDVKM. The CDR3 spans 19 residues. The CDR3 DNA reads TGTGCCAGCAGTTTCTGGTGGGACAGGGGGCCCTACAGCTCCTACGAGCAGTACTTC. This gives the protein CASSFWWDRGPYSSYEQYF.

The chain has TRBV5-1 and TRBJ2-5; D is perhaps TRBD2 (5 bases). Germline loops: CDR1 SGHRS, CDR2 YFSETQ. This CDR3 comprises 15 residues. V was pared by 0 bases and J by 4 bases, with 13 bases between. The CDR3 protein is CASSLGKGGGETQYF. CDR3 DNA sequence: TGCGCCAGCAGCTTGGGGAAGGGCGGAGGAGAGACCCAGTACTTC.

This clonotype has at least ten counts. J is TRBJ2-7 and V is TRBV20-1; weak D call: TRBD2 (6 bases). V was cut by 0 bases and J by 1 base, with 16 bases left in between. Germline values: CDR1 DFQATT, CDR2 SNEGSKA (reference sequence). The CDR3 totals 16 residues. The CDR3 protein is CSARDFTTRGSYEQYF. The CDR3 DNA reads TGCAGTGCTAGAGATTTCACGACCCGGGGGTCCTACGAGCAGTACTTC.

This clonotype was observed many times. The genes are TRBV5-6 and TRBJ2-7; weak D call: TRBD1 (5 bases). Germline CDR1 is SGHDT and CDR2 is YYEEEE. Trimming removed 0 bases at V and 0 bases at J, with 7 bases between. The CDR3 length is 14 residues. DNA of the CDR3: TGTGCCAGCAGCTTGGGACAGCACTCCTACGAGCAGTACTTC. It translates to CASSLGQHSYEQYF.

The CDR3 region is CSVEGRYGTGTHEQYF. In DNA form, the CDR3 reads TGCAGCGTTGAGGGTCGCTACGGGACAGGGACGCACGAGCAGTACTTC. The chain recombines TRBV29-1 with TRBJ2-7; 9 nucleotides match TRBD1. V shed 3 bases, J shed 5 bases, and the junction held 14 bases outside the gene matches. The CDR3 is 16 amino acids. CDR1 SQVTM and CDR2 ANQGSEA come from the germline V gene.

This sequence joins TRBV4-1 and TRBJ1-5; D uncertain. The CDR3 consists of 15 residues. The germline V and J ends were trimmed by 7 bases and 3 bases, with 16 bases remaining between them. Germline V gives CDR1 MGHRA, CDR2 YSYEKL. The chain's CDR3 is CASTGELTLNQPQHF. DNA of the CDR3: TGCGCCAGCACTGGGGAACTCACCCTCAATCAGCCCCAGCATTTT.

The chain carries TRBV6-5 and TRBJ1-6, with D perhaps TRBD1 (5 bases). This CDR3 comprises 14 residues. Germline V gives CDR1 MNHEY, CDR2 SVGAGI. The ends were cut back, 2 bases at V and 8 bases at J, with 10 bases in the middle. The CDR3 loop reads CASSYEGRDSPLHF. In nucleotides, the CDR3 is TGTGCCAGCAGTTACGAGGGGAGGGATTCACCCCTCCACTTT.

The rearrangement links TRBV18 to TRBJ2-4, with 8 positions matching TRBD2. Germline V gene sequence: CDR1 KGHSH, CDR2 LQKENI. This CDR3 region has 19 residues. With 0 bases clipped from V and 0 bases from J, the junction kept 10 bases outside the gene matches. DNA of the CDR3: TGTGCCAGCTCACCACCTTCCAGCGGGGGTACGTTAGCCAAAAACATTCAGTACTTC. Translated: CASSPPSSGGTLAKNIQYF.

In this sample, this clonotype turned up many times. The chain combines TRBV20-1 with TRBJ2-1; 12 nucleotides align to TRBD2. The CDR3 contains 15 residues. The V gene end was trimmed by 5 bases and the J gene end by 4 bases; junction bases not matched to a gene: 6. CDR1 is DFQATT and CDR2 is SNEGSKA in the germline V gene (reference sequence). CDR3 residues: CSASETSGGYNEQFF. The CDR3 nucleotides read TGCAGTGCTTCTGAGACTAGCGGGGGTTACAATGAGCAGTTCTTC.